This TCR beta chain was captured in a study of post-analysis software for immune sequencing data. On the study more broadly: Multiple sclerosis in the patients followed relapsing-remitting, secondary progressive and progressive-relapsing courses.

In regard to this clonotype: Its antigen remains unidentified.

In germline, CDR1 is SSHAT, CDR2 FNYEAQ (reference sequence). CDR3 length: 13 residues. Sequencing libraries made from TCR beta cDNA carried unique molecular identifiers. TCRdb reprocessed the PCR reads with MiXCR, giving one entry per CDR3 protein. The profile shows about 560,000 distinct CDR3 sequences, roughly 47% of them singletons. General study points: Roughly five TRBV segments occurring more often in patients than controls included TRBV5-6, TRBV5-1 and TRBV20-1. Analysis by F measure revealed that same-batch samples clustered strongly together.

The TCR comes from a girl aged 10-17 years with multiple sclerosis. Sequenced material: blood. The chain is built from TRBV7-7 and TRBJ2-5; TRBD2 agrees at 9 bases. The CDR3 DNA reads TGTGCTGCCGCGGGAGGGCCATTAGAGACCCAGTACTTC. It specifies CAAAGGPLETQYF.